Listed here is a single T cell receptor (beta chain). Its antigen remains unidentified. This CDR3 contains 15 residues. The trim removed 6 bases at V and 2 bases at J, leaving 6 bases unmatched. Germline loops: CDR1 MGHDK, CDR2 SYGVNS. This entry comes from a study of T cell responses to AZD1222 COVID-19 vaccine. The method was immunoSEQ multiplex PCR; TCRdb's version includes in-frame clones alone and lacks a portion of them. The data contain over 150,000 clones, around 90% of them singletons. Points from the study as a whole: No repertoire was sampled before or during the peak T cell response, only after it.

The sample consisted of peripheral blood, taken on day 0 of AZD1222 vaccination. The genes are TRBV25-1 and TRBJ1-3, with TRBD1 matching 8 bases. The receptor was isolated from an adult in good health. DNA for the CDR3: TGTGCCAGCAGCCCGACAGGGGCTGCTGGAAACACCATATATTTT. Amino acid sequence: CASSPTGAAGNTIYF. The full variable domain, in which reference TRBV25-1 and TRBJ1-3 provide the parts outside the CDR3, is EADIYQTPRYLVIGTGKKITLECSQTMGHDKMYWYQQDPGMELHLIHYSYGVNSTEKGDLSSESTVSRIRTEHFPLTLESARPSHTSQYLCASSPTGAAGNTIYFGEGSWLTVV.